These 22 T cell receptor beta chains were all obtained from the same sample, sequenced in a study of T cell responses to AZD1222 COVID-19 vaccine. The table came from immunoSEQ multiplex PCR; TCRdb's copy has only in-frame clones and leaves some out. The sample includes 110,000 or so clones, roughly 90% of them seen just once. This material consisted of peripheral blood, taken on day 0 of AZD1222 vaccination. These receptors were obtained from an adult in good health.

This sequence joins TRBV28 and TRBJ2-7; 12 nucleotides align to TRBD1. The CDR3 spans 17 residues. Germline V gene data show CDR1 as MDHEN and CDR2 as SYDVKM. J lost 5 bases, V lost 6 bases, and 14 bases had no gene match. CDR3 loop: CASSLRTPGTGGDEQYF. The CDR3 DNA reads TGTGCCAGCAGCTTACGGACTCCCGGGACAGGGGGCGACGAGCAGTACTTC.

The chain carries TRBV6-5 and TRBJ1-5; 7 positions agree with TRBD1. The CDR3 covers 13 residues. V shed 11 bases and J 3 bases; nucleotides not matched to a gene: 7. Germline-derived CDR1 and CDR2 are MNHEY and SVGAGI. CDR3 sequence: CAAATGVNQPQHF. The CDR3 nucleotides read TGTGCCGCAGCAACAGGGGTCAATCAGCCCCAGCATTTT.

This clone was seen only once. The rearrangement joins TRBV3-1 (or the pseudogene TRBV3-2) to TRBJ2-3, with 7 bases identical to TRBD1. V lost 5 bases to trimming and J lost 5 bases; unmatched junction nucleotides: 7. This CDR3 region has 14 residues. Looked up from germline, CDR1 is LGHDT and CDR2 is YNNKEL (reference sequence). The CDR3 DNA reads TGTGCCAGCAGCTTTGGACAGGTCGAAGATACGCAGTATTTT. It is translated as CASSFGQVEDTQYF.

The rearrangement uses TRBV6-5 and TRBJ1-3, with TRBD1 matching over 11 bases. V gave up 7 bases and J gave up 4 bases; unmatched junction bases: 3. CDR3 size: 14 residues. The germline CDR1 and CDR2 sequences are MNHEY and SVGAGI. CDR3 region: CASKRDRGGNTIYF. The CDR3 region has the DNA TGTGCCAGCAAAAGGGACAGGGGGGGAAACACCATATATTTT.

The gene calls are TRBV2 and TRBJ1-1; no clear D. The CDR3 length is 13 residues. V lost 4 bases and J 1 base, leaving 7 bases between the germline ends. Per germline, CDR1 SNHLY and CDR2 FYNNEI. CDR3 loop: CASSGDWNTEAFF. In DNA, the CDR3 is TGTGCCAGCAGTGGAGATTGGAACACTGAAGCTTTCTTT.

The chain has TRBV24-1 and TRBJ2-5, with 12 bases lining up with TRBD1. With 10 bases clipped from V and 5 bases from J, the junction kept 4 bases outside the gene matches. This CDR3 is built from 13 residues. Looked up from germline, CDR1 is KGHDR and CDR2 is SFDVKD. CDR3 nucleotides: TGTGCCACGGGGACAGGGGGCAGGGAGACCCAGTACTTC. It specifies CATGTGGRETQYF.

This clone showed up just a few times. The chain links TRBV7-8 to TRBJ2-7; D is perhaps TRBD1 (6 bases). V shed 3 bases and J shed 4 bases, with 10 bases lying between them. The CDR3 is 13 amino acids. Germline lookup yields CDR1 SGHVS and CDR2 FQNEAQ. The chain's CDR3 is CASSLNRVYEQYF. The CDR3 bases are TGTGCCAGCAGCTTGAACAGGGTTTACGAGCAGTACTTC.

This chain connects TRBV11-1 to TRBJ2-3, with 7 nucleotides matching TRBD1. The CDR3 runs to 12 residues. Unmatched junction bases numbered 5, after V lost 5 bases and J lost 9 bases. Germline CDR1 SGHAT, CDR2 FQDESV (reference sequence). CDR3 amino acids: CASSDDRETQYF. Here the CDR3 DNA reads TGTGCCAGCAGCGACGACAGGGAGACGCAGTATTTT. The full variable domain, with the rest looked up from reference TRBV11-1 and TRBJ2-3, is EAEVAQSPRYKITEKSQAVAFWCDPISGHATLYWYRQILGQGPELLVQFQDESVVDDSQLPKDRFSAERLKGVDSTLKIQPAELGDSAMYLCASSDDRETQYFGPGTRLTVL.

The chain has TRBV19 and TRBJ1-5, with TRBD1 matching 8 bases. The CDR3 totals 13 residues. The germline gives CDR1 LNHDA, CDR2 SQIVND (reference sequence). Unmatched junction bases numbered 0, after V lost 4 bases and J lost 4 bases. CDR3: CASSRDRNQPQHF. In nucleotides, the CDR3 is TGTGCCAGTAGTAGGGACAGGAATCAGCCCCAGCATTTT.

The chain uses TRBV6-6 and TRBJ1-1, with 7 bases matching TRBD1. Germline trimming cut 7 bases from V and 1 base from J; bases unmatched to any gene: 6. Germline values: CDR1 MNHNY, CDR2 SVGAGI (reference sequence). The CDR3 extends over 14 amino acids. The CDR3 is CASKPTGTNTEAFF. The CDR3 bases are TGTGCCAGCAAGCCGACAGGGACGAACACTGAAGCTTTCTTT.

In DNA, the CDR3 is TGTGCCAGCAGCGTAGGGCCAGGGGTCAAGCGGGGGGGCCTGCGAGAGCAGTTCTTC. Its protein product is CASSVGPGVKRGGLREQFF. V and J are TRBV9 and TRBJ2-1, with 10 nucleotides matching TRBD2. Losses at the gene ends were 0 bases for V and 10 bases for J; bases not matched to a gene: 19. This CDR3 is built from 19 residues. Germline V gene data show CDR1 as SGDLS and CDR2 as YYNGEE.

This clone was observed a handful of times. V is TRBV28 and J is TRBJ2-1, with 10 bases lining up with TRBD2. CDR3 size: 14 residues. Germline V gives CDR1 MDHEN, CDR2 SYDVKM. Germline trimming cut 7 bases from V and 3 bases from J; bases unmatched to any gene: 3. The DNA for the CDR3 is TGTGCCAGCAAGCGGGAGGGCATCTACAATGAGCAGTTCTTC. Translation gives CASKREGIYNEQFF.

In its sample, this clone was seen once. This chain uses TRBV28 with TRBJ2-4; TRBD1 aligns across 9 bases. Looked up from germline, CDR1 is MDHEN and CDR2 is SYDVKM. The length of the CDR3 is 17 residues. V dropped 5 bases and J dropped 5; count of bases not matched to a gene: 13. CDR3 loop: CASSAVTGGPRQNIQYF. The CDR3 region has the DNA TGTGCCAGCAGTGCCGTGACAGGGGGACCCCGCCAAAACATTCAGTACTTC.

This sequence joins TRBV19 and TRBJ2-3; D is unresolved. Per germline, CDR1 LNHDA and CDR2 SQIVND (reference sequence). The length of the CDR3 is 12 residues. Trimming left V 6 bases short and J 6 bases short, with 10 bases between. In DNA, the CDR3 is TGTGCCAGTAGCGGACCCGGCGATACGCAGTATTTT. Protein: CASSGPGDTQYF.

The chain recombines TRBV11-3 with TRBJ1-1; D is perhaps TRBD1 (6 bases). Trimming left V 1 base short and J 9 bases short, with 12 bases between. This CDR3 contains 13 residues. Germline V gives CDR1 SGHNT, CDR2 YENEEA. CDR3 amino acids: CASSLVAGAQAFF. CDR3 DNA: TGTGCCAGCAGCTTAGTAGCAGGGGCCCAAGCTTTCTTT.

The rearrangement uses TRBV6-5 and TRBJ2-7, with a possible D match to TRBD2 (6 bases). V shed 6 bases and J shed 1 base, with 16 bases lying between them. The CDR3 sequence is 15 residues long. CDR1 and CDR2 from the germline V gene are MNHEY and SVGAGI. The CDR3 nucleotides read TGTGCCAGCAGCCCAGACGGAGGGTCATCCTACGAGCAGTACTTC. Translating it yields CASSPDGGSSYEQYF.

The chain combines TRBV7-9 with TRBJ2-5, with 7 bases lining up with TRBD1. With V trimmed by 8 bases and J by 1 base, 4 bases remained unmatched. This CDR3 is 13 amino acids long. Germline CDR1 reads SEHNR; CDR2 reads FQNEAQ (reference sequence). CDR3 residues: CASGDSLQETQYF. CDR3 DNA: TGTGCCAGCGGGGACAGCCTCCAAGAGACCCAGTACTTC.

The gene calls are TRBV5-4 and TRBJ2-5; TRBD2 matches at 8 bases. Germline CDR1 SGHNT, CDR2 YYREEE (reference sequence). V shed 4 bases, J shed 0 bases, and the junction held 2 bases outside the gene matches. CDR3 size: 14 residues. CDR3 amino acids: CASSRGGNQETQYF. CDR3 nucleotide sequence: TGTGCCAGCAGCCGCGGGGGGAACCAAGAGACCCAGTACTTC.

J is TRBJ2-7 and V is TRBV7-2; possibly TRBD1 or TRBD2 for D (5 bases each). The germline V and J ends were trimmed by 5 bases and 0 bases, with 14 bases remaining between them. The V gene's germline CDR1 is SGHTA and CDR2 FQGNSA. The CDR3 spans 15 residues. The CDR3 DNA reads TGTGCCAGCAGCCCCCTTCCGGGGACCTCCTACGAGCAGTACTTC. The encoded protein is CASSPLPGTSYEQYF.

The chain is built from TRBV19 and TRBJ1-2; D is ambiguous. The CDR3 runs to 13 residues. The germline V gene has CDR1 LNHDA and CDR2 SQIVND (reference sequence). Trimming shortened V by 7 bases and J by 0 bases, and 9 bases separated the two germline ends. CDR3 sequence: CASMERTNYGYTF. The CDR3 DNA reads TGTGCCAGTATGGAGCGAACTAACTATGGCTACACCTTC.

The chain uses TRBV6-1 and TRBJ1-2; no clear D gene. The V gene lost 1 base and the J gene lost 8 bases, with 2 bases spanning the gap. Germline-derived CDR1 and CDR2 are MNHNS and SASEGT. The CDR3 runs to 10 residues. The CDR3 here is CASSEEGYTF. In DNA form, the CDR3 reads TGTGCCAGCAGTGAAGAGGGCTACACCTTC.

The V gene is TRBV5-6, the J gene TRBJ2-7; unclear D gene. V lost 4 bases and J lost 0, with 11 bases in between. The germline gives CDR1 SGHDT, CDR2 YYEEEE. The CDR3 is 14 amino acids. CDR3 nucleotides: TGTGCCAGCAGCCCCGGCGCGGCCTCCTACGAGCAGTACTTC. This translates into CASSPGAASYEQYF.